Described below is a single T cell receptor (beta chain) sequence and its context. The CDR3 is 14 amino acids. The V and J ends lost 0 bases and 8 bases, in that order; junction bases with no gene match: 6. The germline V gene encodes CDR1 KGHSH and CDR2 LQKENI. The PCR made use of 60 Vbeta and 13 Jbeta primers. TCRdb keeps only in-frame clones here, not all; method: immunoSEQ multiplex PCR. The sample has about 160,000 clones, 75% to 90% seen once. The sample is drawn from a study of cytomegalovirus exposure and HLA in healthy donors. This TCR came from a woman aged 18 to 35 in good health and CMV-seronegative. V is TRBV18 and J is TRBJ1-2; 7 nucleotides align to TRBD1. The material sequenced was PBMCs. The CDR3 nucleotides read TGTGCCAGCTCACCACCGGGGACAGCAGGAGGCTACACCTTC. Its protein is CASSPPGTAGGYTF.